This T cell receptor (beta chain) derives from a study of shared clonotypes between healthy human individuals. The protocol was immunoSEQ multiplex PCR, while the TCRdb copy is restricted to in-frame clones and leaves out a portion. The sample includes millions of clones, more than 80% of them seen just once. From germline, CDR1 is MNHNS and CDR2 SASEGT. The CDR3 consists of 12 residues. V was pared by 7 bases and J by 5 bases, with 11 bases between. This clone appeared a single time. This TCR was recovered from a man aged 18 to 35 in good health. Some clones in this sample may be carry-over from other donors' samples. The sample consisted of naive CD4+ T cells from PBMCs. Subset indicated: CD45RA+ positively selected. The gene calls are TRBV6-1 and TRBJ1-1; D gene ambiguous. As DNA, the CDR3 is TGTGCCAGCAAGAGGATGGAGACTGAAGCTTTCTTT. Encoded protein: CASKRMETEAFF.